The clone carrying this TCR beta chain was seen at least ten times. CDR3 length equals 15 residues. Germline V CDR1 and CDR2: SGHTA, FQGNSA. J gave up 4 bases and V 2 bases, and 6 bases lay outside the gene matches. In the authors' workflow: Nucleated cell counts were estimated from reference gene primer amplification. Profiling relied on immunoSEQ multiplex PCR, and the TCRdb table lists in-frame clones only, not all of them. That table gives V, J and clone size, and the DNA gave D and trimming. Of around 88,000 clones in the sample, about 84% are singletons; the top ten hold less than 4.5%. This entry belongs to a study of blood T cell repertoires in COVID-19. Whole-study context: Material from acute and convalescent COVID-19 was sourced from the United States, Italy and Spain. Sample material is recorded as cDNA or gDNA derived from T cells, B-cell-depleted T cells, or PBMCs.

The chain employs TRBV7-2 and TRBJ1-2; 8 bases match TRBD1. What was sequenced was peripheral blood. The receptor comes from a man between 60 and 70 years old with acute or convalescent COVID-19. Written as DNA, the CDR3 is TGTGCCAGCAGCTTAACTGGGACAGGCCCCTATGGCTACACCTTC. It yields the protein CASSLTGTGPYGYTF.